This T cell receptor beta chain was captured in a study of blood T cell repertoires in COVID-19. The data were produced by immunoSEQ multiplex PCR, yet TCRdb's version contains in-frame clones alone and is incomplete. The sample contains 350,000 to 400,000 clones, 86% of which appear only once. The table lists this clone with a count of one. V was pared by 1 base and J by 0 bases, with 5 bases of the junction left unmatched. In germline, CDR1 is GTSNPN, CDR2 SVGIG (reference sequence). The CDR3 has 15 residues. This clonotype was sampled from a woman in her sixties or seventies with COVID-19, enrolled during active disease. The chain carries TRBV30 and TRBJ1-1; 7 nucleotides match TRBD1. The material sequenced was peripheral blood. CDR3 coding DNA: TGTGCCTGGAGTGCCCCCCAGGGGGTGAACACTGAAGCTTTCTTT. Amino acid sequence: CAWSAPQGVNTEAFF.